The entry below describes one T cell receptor beta chain. Its cognate antigen is unknown. The germline CDR1 and CDR2 sequences are SGHVS and FNYEAQ. V dropped 5 bases and J dropped 10; count of bases not matched to a gene: 7. This CDR3 contains 15 residues. Primers included in the PCR were 60 Vbeta and 13 Jbeta primers. Data came from immunoSEQ multiplex PCR; TCRdb stores just in-frame clones and leaves some out. The sample yields around 78,000 clones, less than 75% seen once. This sample stems from a study of cytomegalovirus exposure and HLA in healthy donors. Study findings and constraints: It was reportedly the case that the classifier diagnosed cytomegalovirus status with high specificity and sensitivity.

The chain links TRBV7-6 to TRBJ2-1; 14 positions match TRBD2. The specimen was PBMCs. The clonotype originates from a man aged 25-45 years in good health and CMV-seropositive. The CDR3 bases are TGTGCCAGCAGCAAGACTAGCGGGGGGGCTCAGGAGCAGTTCTTC. Protein sequence: CASSKTSGGAQEQFF.